The next 29 T cell receptor beta chains were all read from a single sample in a study of cytomegalovirus exposure and HLA in healthy donors. Use of 60 Vbeta and 13 Jbeta primers characterized the PCR. Assay used: immunoSEQ multiplex PCR; TCRdb lists only in-frame clones, some missing. The table shows fewer than 200,000 clones, with around 84% occurring only once. Material for sequencing was PBMCs. Every receptor here comes from a woman in her late teens or twenties in good health and CMV-seronegative.

Only a few counts were recorded for this clone. The chain employs TRBV6-1 and TRBJ1-2, with TRBD1 matching over 9 bases. From germline, CDR1 is MNHNS and CDR2 SASEGT. The CDR3 sequence is 16 residues long. The V gene end was trimmed by 1 base and the J gene end by 3 bases; junction bases not matched to a gene: 6. CDR3 DNA: TGTGCCAGCAGTGAAGTAATGACAGGGGGTGACTATGGCTACACCTTC. Protein product: CASSEVMTGGDYGYTF.

The chain links TRBV19 to TRBJ2-2; TRBD2 is a possible D gene (6 bases). Trimming took off 5 bases at V and 7 bases at J, with 23 bases between the two ends. CDR3 length: 17 residues. Germline assignment: CDR1 LNHDA and CDR2 SQIVND (reference sequence). CDR3 sequence reads: CASSGLAESDVIGELFF. The CDR3 bases are TGTGCCAGTAGTGGATTAGCGGAAAGTGATGTGATCGGGGAGCTGTTTTTT.

The chain employs TRBV18 and TRBJ2-6; 13 nucleotides agree with TRBD2. CDR3 length equals 21 residues. The ends lost 1 base at V and 0 bases at J; junction bases unmatched: 9. Germline V gene data show CDR1 as KGHSH and CDR2 as LQKENI. CDR3 bases: TGTGCCAGCTCACCACGAGGACTAGCGGGAGCGCCTCGCTCTGGGGCCAACGTCCTGACTTTC. The encoded protein is CASSPRGLAGAPRSGANVLTF.

This clone was counted between two and nine times. The genes are TRBV27 and TRBJ1-1; D may be TRBD1 (5 bases). This CDR3 is built from 14 residues. Germline-derived CDR1 and CDR2 are MNHEY and SMNVEV (reference sequence). V lost 5 bases and J 0 bases, leaving 10 bases between the germline ends. CDR3 protein: CASSPRGMNTEAFF. CDR3 bases: TGTGCCAGCAGTCCCCGGGGGATGAACACTGAAGCTTTCTTT.

The genes are TRBV6-6 and TRBJ1-2, with 8 bases matching TRBD1. The germline V gene encodes CDR1 MNHNY and CDR2 SVGAGI (reference sequence). This CDR3 contains 16 residues. The junction had 13 bases not matched to a gene; V was cut back by 5 bases and J by 5 bases. CDR3 in amino acids: CASSPPLRQGSYGYTF. The CDR3, as DNA: TGTGCCAGCAGTCCGCCACTCAGACAGGGGTCATATGGCTACACCTTC.

CDR3 DNA: TGTGCCAGCAGTTCGGGGACAGGGAGCACTGAAGCTTTCTTT. Its translation is CASSSGTGSTEAFF. The chain recombines TRBV6-5 with TRBJ1-1, with 9 positions matching TRBD1. V was clipped by 4 bases and J by 4 bases; unmatched bases: 4. The CDR3 has 14 residues. CDR1 and CDR2 from the germline V gene are MNHEY and SVGAGI.

In its sample, this clone was seen once. V gene TRBV29-1 combines with J gene TRBJ2-1, with unresolved D. The CDR3 totals 11 residues. V was shortened by 3 bases and J by 8 bases, with 8 bases between the two germline ends. Germline-derived CDR1 and CDR2 are SQVTM and ANQGSEA. The CDR3 region is CSVDRDYEQFF. The CDR3 DNA is TGCAGCGTTGACCGCGACTATGAGCAGTTCTTC.

V is TRBV5-6 and J is TRBJ2-1, with D tentatively TRBD2 (6 bases). Trimming removed 5 bases from V and 4 bases from J, with 16 bases in between. The CDR3 loop spans 15 amino acids. Germline V gene sequence: CDR1 SGHDT, CDR2 YYEEEE. CDR3 sequence reads: CASRDQGGGYNEQFF. In DNA form, the CDR3 reads TGTGCCAGCAGAGATCAGGGTGGGGGGTACAATGAGCAGTTCTTC.

The chain is built from TRBV7-8 and TRBJ1-2; weak D call: TRBD1 (5 bases). This CDR3 has 16 residues. CDR1 and CDR2 (germline): SGHVS, FQNEAQ. Deletions cut 4 bases from V and 8 bases from J, with 23 bases between. The chain's CDR3 is CASSSQTVSYPRGYTF. DNA of the CDR3: TGTGCCAGCAGCTCCCAGACAGTTTCTTATCCCCGGGGCTACACCTTC.

V and J are TRBV11-2 and TRBJ1-2; 7 bases align to TRBD1. This CDR3 comprises 15 residues. CDR1 and CDR2 (germline): SGHAT, FQNNGV. J was trimmed by 4 bases and V by 5 bases; bases with no gene match: 10. The CDR3 region is CASSNQQGHGYGYTF. The CDR3 nucleotides read TGTGCCAGCAGCAACCAACAGGGGCATGGCTATGGCTACACCTTC.

The V gene is TRBV7-9, the J gene TRBJ2-1; 8 bases are a match to TRBD2. CDR3 length: 17 residues. Trimming took 5 bases from V and 1 from J; bases not matched to a gene: 10. Germline lookup yields CDR1 SEHNR and CDR2 FQNEAQ (reference sequence). In DNA, the CDR3 is TGTGCCAGCAGCCGGCCGGCTTTAGCGGGATCCTACAATGAGCAGTTCTTC. Amino acid sequence: CASSRPALAGSYNEQFF.

CDR3 in amino acids: CASSQDLALNTIYF. The DNA for the CDR3 is TGCGCCAGCAGCCAAGATTTGGCCCTCAACACCATATATTTT. The chain is built from TRBV4-3 and TRBJ1-3; no firm D call. The CDR3 is made up of 14 amino acids. Trimming stripped 0 bases from V and 7 bases from J, with 10 bases between. Germline V CDR1 and CDR2: LGHNA, YSLEER.

V and J are TRBV12-5 and TRBJ1-1, with D unclear. Germline CDR1 and CDR2: LGHNT and FRNRAP. The CDR3 sequence is 13 residues long. Deletions cut 2 bases from V and 4 bases from J, with 8 bases between. CDR3 nucleotides: TGTGCTAGTGGTTTGTTGACGGGCACTGAAGCTTTCTTT. Translation: CASGLLTGTEAFF.

The chain couples TRBV19 to TRBJ1-1; D might be TRBD1 (5 bases). The ends were cut back, 7 bases at V and 0 bases at J, with 18 bases in the middle. The length of the CDR3 is 16 residues. Germline V CDR1 and CDR2: LNHDA, SQIVND (reference sequence). CDR3 sequence: CASMGWGGVMNTEAFF. The CDR3 nucleotides are TGTGCCAGTATGGGCTGGGGGGGAGTCATGAACACTGAAGCTTTCTTT.

The CDR3 here is CASSSSGSGSYNEQFF. The CDR3 DNA reads TGCGCCAGCAGCTCTAGCGGGAGTGGGTCCTACAATGAGCAGTTCTTC. The J gene is TRBJ2-1, the V gene TRBV5-1, with TRBD2 identical over 10 bases. The trim removed 3 bases at V and 1 base at J, leaving 4 bases unmatched. Germline V lookup: CDR1 SGHRS, CDR2 YFSETQ. The CDR3 has 16 residues.

V usage is TRBV19 and J usage is TRBJ2-7; 9 bases match TRBD1. The trim removed 6 bases at V and 2 bases at J, leaving 5 bases unmatched. Germline V lookup: CDR1 LNHDA, CDR2 SQIVND (reference sequence). The CDR3 covers 14 residues. This chain's CDR3 is CASRERQGAYEQYF. The CDR3 DNA reads as TGTGCCAGTAGGGAAAGACAGGGGGCCTACGAGCAGTACTTC.

The chain couples TRBV19 to TRBJ1-5, with TRBD1 identical over 8 bases. Germline V gene sequence: CDR1 LNHDA, CDR2 SQIVND (reference sequence). Trimming took 2 bases from V and 4 from J; bases not matched to a gene: 4. The CDR3 covers 15 residues. Here the CDR3 DNA reads TGTGCCAGTAGTATAACAGGGGGAGTGAATCAGCCCCAGCATTTT. It encodes CASSITGGVNQPQHF.

This chain links TRBV10-3 with TRBJ2-7; TRBD2 aligns across 10 bases. Unmatched junction bases numbered 12, after V lost 3 bases and J lost 7 bases. In germline, CDR1 is ENHRY, CDR2 SYGVKD. The CDR3 sequence is 16 residues long. DNA for the CDR3: TGTGCCATCAGTGACCTTTTAGCGGGAGGATCCGGGGAGCAGTACTTC. Its translation is CAISDLLAGGSGEQYF.

The chain links TRBV4-3 to TRBJ1-4; 8 bases are shared with TRBD1. Germline CDR1 reads LGHNA; CDR2 reads YSLEER. This CDR3 is 17 amino acids long. J lost 2 bases, V lost 1 base, and 6 bases had no gene match. Here the CDR3 reads CASSQAQGGKTNEKLFF. The DNA for the CDR3 is TGCGCCAGCAGCCAAGCACAGGGGGGCAAGACTAATGAAAAACTGTTTTTT.

This clone appeared a few times. The chain employs TRBV5-1 and TRBJ2-1, with 7 bases fitting TRBD2. The CDR3 sequence is 15 residues long. The germline gives CDR1 SGHRS, CDR2 YFSETQ. Trimming at V came to 0 bases and at J to 6 bases, leaving 6 bases not matched to a gene. CDR3: CASSLEGRETNEQFF. The CDR3 DNA follows: TGCGCCAGCAGCTTGGAGGGGCGGGAGACCAATGAGCAGTTCTTC.

This chain connects TRBV10-1 to TRBJ2-1; 12 bases line up with TRBD1. The germline CDR1 and CDR2 sequences are WNHNN and SYGVQD (reference sequence). There are 15 residues in the CDR3. J was trimmed by 15 bases and V by 2 bases; bases with no gene match: 11. CDR3 region: CASSERGQGAPQLFF. The DNA for the CDR3 is TGCGCCAGCAGTGAGAGGGGACAGGGGGCCCCACAGTTGTTCTTC.

V and J are TRBV9 and TRBJ2-1; 13 positions match TRBD2. V was clipped by 4 bases and J by 6 bases; unmatched bases: 7. The CDR3 is 16 residues long. Germline V gene sequence: CDR1 SGDLS, CDR2 YYNGEE. CDR3 in DNA: TGTGCCAGCAGCCTCCGGACTAGCGGGAGACTCAATGAGCAGTTCTTC. It specifies CASSLRTSGRLNEQFF.

This clone was counted a few times. The chain couples TRBV4-3 to TRBJ1-2, with a weak D call TRBD1 (5 bases). V lost 1 base to trimming and J lost 0 bases, with 9 bases between them. Germline V CDR1 and CDR2: LGHNA, YSLEER. The CDR3 totals 15 residues. The CDR3 loop reads CASSQAGLTNYGYTF. The CDR3 DNA reads TGCGCCAGCAGCCAAGCAGGGCTTACTAACTATGGCTACACCTTC.

This sequence joins TRBV6-5 and TRBJ2-5; D possibly corresponds to TRBD2 (7 bases). The germline V gene encodes CDR1 MNHEY and CDR2 SVGAGI. The V end lost 2 bases, the J end lost 7 bases, and 17 bases lay between the germline ends. The CDR3 runs to 15 residues. CDR3 loop: CASSYGGGAKTTQYF. The CDR3 region has the DNA TGTGCCAGCAGTTACGGCGGGGGCGCAAAGACGACCCAGTACTTC.

This chain uses TRBV10-1 with TRBJ2-4; the D gene is possibly TRBD2 (6 bases). The germline V gene has CDR1 WNHNN and CDR2 SYGVQD (reference sequence). The CDR3 is 12 residues long. The CDR3 sequence: CSVGGMENIQYF. CDR3 DNA: TGCTCCGTTGGGGGGATGGAAAACATTCAGTACTTC.

This chain joins TRBV13 and TRBJ2-1; D remains ambiguous. The length of the CDR3 is 11 residues. CDR1 is PRHDT and CDR2 is FYEKMQ in the germline V gene (reference sequence). With 3 bases removed from V and 6 bases from J, the gap between germline ends came to 3 bases. CDR3 nucleotides: TGTGCCAGCAGCTTCCTCAATGAGCAGTTCTTC. Amino acid sequence: CASSFLNEQFF.

The chain uses TRBV5-1 and TRBJ2-7; 9 nucleotides match TRBD2. In germline, CDR1 is SGHRS, CDR2 YFSETQ. There are 14 residues in the CDR3. Germline trimming cut 7 bases from V and 1 base from J; bases unmatched to any gene: 6. DNA of the CDR3: TGCGCCAGCCAGGAGACTAGCGGATCCTACGAGCAGTACTTC. Translating it yields CASQETSGSYEQYF. Full variable domain (missing parts from reference TRBV5-1 and TRBJ2-7): KAGVTQTPRYLIKTRGQQVTLSCSPISGHRSVSWYQQTPGQGLQFLFEYFSETQRNKGNFPGRFSGRQFSNSRSEMNVSTLELGDSALYLCASQETSGSYEQYFGPGTRLTVT.

V is TRBV6-1 and J is TRBJ2-1, with no clear D. The CDR3 has 12 residues. V was cut by 3 bases and J by 8 bases, with 8 bases left in between. Germline V CDR1 and CDR2: MNHNS, SASEGT. CDR3 sequence (DNA): TGTGCCAGCAGTGATAGAGAAGATGAGCAGTTCTTC. It specifies CASSDREDEQFF.

The chain is built from TRBV29-1 and TRBJ1-1; no clear D gene. The V end was cut by 3 bases, the J end by 4 bases, with 9 bases between. Germline V gene sequence: CDR1 SQVTM, CDR2 ANQGSEA. This CDR3 contains 12 residues. The CDR3 reads CSVEAGSTEAFF. Written as DNA, the CDR3 is TGCAGCGTTGAGGCGGGGAGCACTGAAGCTTTCTTT.